This T cell receptor beta chain emerged from a study of blood T cell repertoires in COVID-19. Measured with immunoSEQ multiplex PCR; TCRdb has only the in-frame clones, and not every one. The table lists about 310,000 clones, about nine tenths of them singletons. Germline lookup yields CDR1 SGHTA and CDR2 FQGTGA. This CDR3 comprises 15 residues. Unmatched junction bases numbered 3, after V lost 5 bases and J lost 1 base. The receptor comes from a man between 45 and 60 years old with active or convalescent COVID-19. The chain recombines TRBV7-3 with TRBJ2-3; 10 bases map to TRBD2. The sequenced material came from peripheral blood. The CDR3 spells CASSPGTSGTDTQYF. CDR3 in DNA: TGTGCCAGCAGCCCCGGGACTAGCGGCACAGATACGCAGTATTTT.